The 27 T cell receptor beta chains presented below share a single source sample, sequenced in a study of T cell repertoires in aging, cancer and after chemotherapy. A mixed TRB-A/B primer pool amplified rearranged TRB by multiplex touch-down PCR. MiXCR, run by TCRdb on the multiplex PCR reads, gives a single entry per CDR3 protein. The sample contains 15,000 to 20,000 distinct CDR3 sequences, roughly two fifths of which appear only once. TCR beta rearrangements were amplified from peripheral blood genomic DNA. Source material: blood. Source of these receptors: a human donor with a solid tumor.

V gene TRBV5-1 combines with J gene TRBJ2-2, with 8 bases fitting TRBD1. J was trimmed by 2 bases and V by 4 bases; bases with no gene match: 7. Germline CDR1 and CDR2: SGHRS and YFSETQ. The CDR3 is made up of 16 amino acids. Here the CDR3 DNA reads TGCGCCAGCAGCGGAGGACAGGGAGGAAACACCGGGGAGCTGTTTTTT. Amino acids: CASSGGQGGNTGELFF.

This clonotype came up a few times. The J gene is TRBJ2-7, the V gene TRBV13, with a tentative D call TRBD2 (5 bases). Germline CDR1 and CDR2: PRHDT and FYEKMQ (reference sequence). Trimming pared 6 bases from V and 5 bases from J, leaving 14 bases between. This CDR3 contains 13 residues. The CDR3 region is CASSHEGKDEQYF. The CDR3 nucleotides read TGTGCCAGCAGTCATGAGGGAAAGGACGAGCAGTACTTC.

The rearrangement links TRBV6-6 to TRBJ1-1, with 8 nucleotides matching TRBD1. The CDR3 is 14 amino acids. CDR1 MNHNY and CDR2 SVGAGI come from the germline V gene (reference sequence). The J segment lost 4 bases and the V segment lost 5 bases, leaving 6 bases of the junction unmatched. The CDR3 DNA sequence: TGTGCCAGCAGTCCCCAGGGGGCAACCACTGAAGCTTTCTTT. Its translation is CASSPQGATTEAFF.

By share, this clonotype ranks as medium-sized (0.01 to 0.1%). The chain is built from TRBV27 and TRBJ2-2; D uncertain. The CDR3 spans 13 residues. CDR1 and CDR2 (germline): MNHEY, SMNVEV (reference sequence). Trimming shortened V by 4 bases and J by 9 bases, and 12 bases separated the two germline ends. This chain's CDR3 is CASSSHPVRELFF. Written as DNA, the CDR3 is TGTGCCAGCAGTTCCCACCCAGTCCGGGAGCTGTTTTTT.

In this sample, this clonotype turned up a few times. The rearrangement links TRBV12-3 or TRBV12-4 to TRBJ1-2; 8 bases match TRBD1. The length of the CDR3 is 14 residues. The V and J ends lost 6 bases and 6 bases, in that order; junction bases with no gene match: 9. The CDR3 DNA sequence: TGTGCCAGCAGCTACGACAGGGGATACAATGGCTACACCTTC. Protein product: CASSYDRGYNGYTF.

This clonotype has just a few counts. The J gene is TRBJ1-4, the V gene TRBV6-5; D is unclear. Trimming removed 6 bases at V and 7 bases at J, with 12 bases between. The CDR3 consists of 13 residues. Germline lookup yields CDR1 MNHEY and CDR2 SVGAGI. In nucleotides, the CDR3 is TGTGCCAGCAGGGTCAGCCTGGGTGAAAAACTGTTTTTT. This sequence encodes CASRVSLGEKLFF.

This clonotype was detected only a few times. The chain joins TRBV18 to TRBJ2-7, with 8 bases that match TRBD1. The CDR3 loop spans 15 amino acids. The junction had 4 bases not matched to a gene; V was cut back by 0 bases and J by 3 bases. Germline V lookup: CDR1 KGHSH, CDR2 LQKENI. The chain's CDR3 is CASSPPNRGDYEQYF. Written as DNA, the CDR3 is TGTGCCAGCTCACCACCGAACAGGGGGGACTACGAGCAGTACTTC.

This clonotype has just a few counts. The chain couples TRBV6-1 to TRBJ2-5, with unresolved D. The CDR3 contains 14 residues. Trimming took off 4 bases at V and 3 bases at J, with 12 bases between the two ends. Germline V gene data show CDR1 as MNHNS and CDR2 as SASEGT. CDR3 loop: CASSGGNPEETQYF. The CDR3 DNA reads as TGTGCCAGCAGTGGGGGAAACCCAGAAGAGACCCAGTACTTC.

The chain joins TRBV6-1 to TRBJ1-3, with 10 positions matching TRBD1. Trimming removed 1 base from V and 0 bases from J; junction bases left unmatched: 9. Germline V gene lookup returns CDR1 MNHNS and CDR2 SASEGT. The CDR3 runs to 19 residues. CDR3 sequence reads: CASSEVGGQGLYSGNTIYF. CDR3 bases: TGTGCCAGCAGTGAAGTGGGGGGACAGGGGCTATACTCTGGAAACACCATATATTTT.

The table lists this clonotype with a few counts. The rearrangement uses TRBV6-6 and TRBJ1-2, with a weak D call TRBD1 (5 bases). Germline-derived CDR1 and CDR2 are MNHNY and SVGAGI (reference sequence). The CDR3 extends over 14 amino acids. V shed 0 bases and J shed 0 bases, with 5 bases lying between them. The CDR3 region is CASSYSTANYGYTF. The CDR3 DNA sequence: TGTGCCAGCAGTTACTCGACAGCTAACTATGGCTACACCTTC.

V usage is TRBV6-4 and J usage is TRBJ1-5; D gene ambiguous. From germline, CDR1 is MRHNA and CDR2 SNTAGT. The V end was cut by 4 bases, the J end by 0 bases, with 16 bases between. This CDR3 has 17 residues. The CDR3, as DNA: TGTGCCAGCAGTGGGCTGGGCGGGGTATATAGCAATCAGCCCCAGCATTTT. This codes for CASSGLGGVYSNQPQHF.

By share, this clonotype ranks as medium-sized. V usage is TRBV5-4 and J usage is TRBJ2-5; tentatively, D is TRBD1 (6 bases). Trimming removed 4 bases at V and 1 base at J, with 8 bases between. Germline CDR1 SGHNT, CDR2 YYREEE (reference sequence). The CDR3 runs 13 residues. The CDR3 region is CASSRDIQETQYF. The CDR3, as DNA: TGTGCCAGCAGCCGGGACATCCAAGAGACCCAGTACTTC.

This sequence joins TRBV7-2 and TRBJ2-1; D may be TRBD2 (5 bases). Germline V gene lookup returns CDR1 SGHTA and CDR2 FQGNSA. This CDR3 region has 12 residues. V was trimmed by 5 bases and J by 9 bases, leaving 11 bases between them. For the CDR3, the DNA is TGTGCCAGCAGCACCTCCGGGGTTGAGCAGTTCTTC. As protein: CASSTSGVEQFF.

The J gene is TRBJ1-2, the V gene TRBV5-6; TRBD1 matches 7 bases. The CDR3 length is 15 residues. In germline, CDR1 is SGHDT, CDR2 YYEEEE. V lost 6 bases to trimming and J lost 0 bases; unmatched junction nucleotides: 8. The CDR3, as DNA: TGTGCCAGCACCGAGACAGGGCGGGCTAACTATGGCTACACCTTC. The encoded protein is CASTETGRANYGYTF.

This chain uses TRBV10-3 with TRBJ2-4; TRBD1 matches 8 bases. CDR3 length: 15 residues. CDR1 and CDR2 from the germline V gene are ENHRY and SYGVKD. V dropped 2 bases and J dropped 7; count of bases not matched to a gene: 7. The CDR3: CAISEQGARGNIQYF. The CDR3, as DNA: TGTGCCATCAGTGAGCAGGGGGCGAGGGGGAACATTCAGTACTTC.

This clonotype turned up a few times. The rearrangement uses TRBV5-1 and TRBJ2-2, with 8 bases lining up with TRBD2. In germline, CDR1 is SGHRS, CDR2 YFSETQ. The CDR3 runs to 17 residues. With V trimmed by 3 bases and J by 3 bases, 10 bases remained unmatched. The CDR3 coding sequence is TGCGCCAGCAGCTCATACAGGACTAGCTCGCACACCGGGGAGCTGTTTTTT. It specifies CASSSYRTSSHTGELFF.

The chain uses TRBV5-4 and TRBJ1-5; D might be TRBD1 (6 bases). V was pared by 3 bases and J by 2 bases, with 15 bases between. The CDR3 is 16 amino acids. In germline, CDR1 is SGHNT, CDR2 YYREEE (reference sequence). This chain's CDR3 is CASSSRGWTGNQPQHF. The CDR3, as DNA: TGTGCCAGCAGCTCACGTGGGTGGACAGGCAATCAGCCCCAGCATTTT.

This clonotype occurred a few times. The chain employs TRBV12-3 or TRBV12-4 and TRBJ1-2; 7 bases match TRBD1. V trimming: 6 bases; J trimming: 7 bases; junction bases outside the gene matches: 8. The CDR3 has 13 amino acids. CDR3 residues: CASSTRQGSGYTF. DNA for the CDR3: TGTGCCAGCAGCACCCGACAGGGCTCTGGCTACACCTTC.

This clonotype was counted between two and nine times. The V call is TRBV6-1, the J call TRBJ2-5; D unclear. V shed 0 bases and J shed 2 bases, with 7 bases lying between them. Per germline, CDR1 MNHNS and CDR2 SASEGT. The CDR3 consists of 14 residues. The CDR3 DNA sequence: TGTGCCAGCAGTGAAGCGTGGGAACAAGAGACCCAGTACTTC. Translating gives CASSEAWEQETQYF.

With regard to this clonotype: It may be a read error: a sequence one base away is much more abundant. For the CDR3, the DNA is TGCAGCGTTGAGTCTGACACAGATACGCAGTATTTT. Its translation: CSVESDTDTQYF. V gene TRBV29-1 combines with J gene TRBJ2-3, with D hard to call. The CDR3 consists of 12 residues. The V end was cut by 3 bases, the J end by 2 bases, with 6 bases between. Germline V gives CDR1 SQVTM, CDR2 ANQGSEA.

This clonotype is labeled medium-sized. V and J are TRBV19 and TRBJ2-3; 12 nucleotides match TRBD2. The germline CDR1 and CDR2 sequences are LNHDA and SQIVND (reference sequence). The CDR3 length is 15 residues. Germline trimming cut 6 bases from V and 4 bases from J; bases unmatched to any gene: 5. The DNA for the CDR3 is TGTGCCAGTAGCAAGACTAGCGGGAGTTCAGATACGCAGTATTTT. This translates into CASSKTSGSSDTQYF.

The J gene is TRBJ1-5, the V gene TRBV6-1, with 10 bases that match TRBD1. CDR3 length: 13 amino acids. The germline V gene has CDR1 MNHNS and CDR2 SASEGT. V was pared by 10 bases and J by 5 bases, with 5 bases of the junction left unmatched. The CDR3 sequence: CAIGGTGDQPQHF. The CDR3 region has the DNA TGTGCCATCGGAGGGACAGGGGATCAGCCCCAGCATTTT.

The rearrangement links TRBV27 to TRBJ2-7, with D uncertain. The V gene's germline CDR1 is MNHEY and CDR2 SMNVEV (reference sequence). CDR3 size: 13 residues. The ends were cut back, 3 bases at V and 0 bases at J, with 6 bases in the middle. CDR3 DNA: TGTGCCAGCAGTTTTTCGAGCTCCTACGAGCAGTACTTC. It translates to CASSFSSSYEQYF.

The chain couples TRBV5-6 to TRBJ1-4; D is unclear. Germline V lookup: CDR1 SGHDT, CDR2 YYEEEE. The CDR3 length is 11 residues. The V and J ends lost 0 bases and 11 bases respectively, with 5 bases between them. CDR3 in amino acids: CASSLDSKLFF. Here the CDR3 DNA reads TGTGCCAGCAGCTTGGACAGCAAACTGTTTTTT.

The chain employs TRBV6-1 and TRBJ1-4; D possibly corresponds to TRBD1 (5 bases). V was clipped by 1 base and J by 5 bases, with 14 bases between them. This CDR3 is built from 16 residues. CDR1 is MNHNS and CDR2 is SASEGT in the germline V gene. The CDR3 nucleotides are TGTGCCAGCAGTGAAGAATGGGGACGGCAAAATGAAAAACTGTTTTTT. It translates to CASSEEWGRQNEKLFF.

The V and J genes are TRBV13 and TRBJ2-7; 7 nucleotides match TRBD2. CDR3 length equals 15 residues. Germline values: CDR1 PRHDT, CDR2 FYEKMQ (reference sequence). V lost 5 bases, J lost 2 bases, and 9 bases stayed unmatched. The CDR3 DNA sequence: TGTGCCAGCAGCAAGAGACGGGAGGACCCCTACGAGCAGTACTTC. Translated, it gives CASSKRREDPYEQYF. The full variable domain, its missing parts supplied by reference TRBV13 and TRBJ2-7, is AAGVIQSPRHLIKEKRETATLKCYPIPRHDTVYWYQQGPGQDPQFLISFYEKMQSDKGSIPDRFSAQQFSDYHSELNMSSLELGDSALYFCASSKRREDPYEQYFGPGTRLTVT.

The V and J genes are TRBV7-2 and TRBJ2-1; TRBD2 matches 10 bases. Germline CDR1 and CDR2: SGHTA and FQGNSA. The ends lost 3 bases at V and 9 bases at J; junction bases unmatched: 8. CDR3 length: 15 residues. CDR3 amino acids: CASSLKREGRSEQFF. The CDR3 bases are TGTGCCAGCAGCTTGAAGCGGGAGGGCCGGAGTGAGCAGTTCTTC.